The 30 T cell receptor beta chains given below trace back to one sample, sequenced in a study of tumor-infiltrating lymphocytes in primary liver carcinoma. Unsorted whole blood supplied the blood RNA, and germline DNA was isolated too. cDNA specific to TCR beta was made from about 550 ng of total RNA, with a constant-region primer employed for priming. Each TCR beta library was derived from three nested multiplex PCR rounds that employed slightly modified ARM-PCR. Investigators reported that the first two PCR rounds, at approximately 11 cycles each, used TRBV1-TRBV30 forward primers with a C-beta reverse primer. TCRdb re-called the multiplex PCR reads through MiXCR, storing one row per CDR3 protein. The data hold fewer than 350,000 distinct CDR3 sequences, with approximately 60% observed a single time. Sequencing was done on a sample of peripheral blood. All receptors come from a man in his forties with primary liver carcinoma and hepatitis B virus infection.

The V gene is TRBV7-9, the J gene TRBJ2-7, with D perhaps being TRBD1 or TRBD2 (5 bases each). The CDR3 sequence is 12 residues long. Germline CDR1 SEHNR, CDR2 FQNEAQ (reference sequence). V was trimmed by 6 bases and J by 6 bases, leaving 12 bases between them. As DNA, the CDR3 is TGTGCCAGCAGGGGGGTAAACGGCGAGCAGTACTTC. It yields the protein CASRGVNGEQYF.

V and J are TRBV30 and TRBJ2-1; 8 positions agree with TRBD2. The CDR3 is 13 residues long. CDR1 is GTSNPN and CDR2 is SVGIG in the germline V gene (reference sequence). In DNA form, the CDR3 reads TGTGCTGAACGCGGGAGGTGGGACAATGAGCAGTTCTTC. It encodes CAERGRWDNEQFF. The whole variable domain, remainder taken from reference TRBV30 and TRBJ2-1, is SQTIHQWPATLVQPVGSPLSLECTVEGTSNPNLYWYRQAAGRGLQLLFYSVGIGQISSEVPQNLSASRPQDRQFILSSKKLLLSDSGFYLCAERGRWDNEQFFGPGTRLTVL.

This rearrangement joins TRBV12-3 or TRBV12-4 to TRBJ2-7, with 8 bases fitting TRBD1. The CDR3 length is 13 residues. V trimming: 6 bases; J trimming: 4 bases; junction bases outside the gene matches: 5. DNA for the CDR3: TGTGCCAGCAGCCCCAGGGGGCTATACGAGCAGTACTTC. It specifies CASSPRGLYEQYF.

As to this clonotype: A much more abundant neighbour one base away suggests this may be a read error. V and J are TRBV6-2 or TRBV6-3 and TRBJ1-1; tentatively, D is TRBD1 (6 bases). The V and J ends lost 0 bases and 6 bases respectively, with 11 bases between them. Germline loops: CDR1 MNHEY, CDR2 SVGEGT. This CDR3 region has 14 residues. The CDR3 bases are TGTGCCAGCAGTTACTCGAGAAACAGGGCTGAAGCTTTCTTT. Translated: CASSYSRNRAEAFF.

Points on this clonotype: As the CDR3 is not closed by the conserved phenylalanine or tryptophan, this likely results from a read error. The rearrangement uses TRBV7-9 and TRBJ1-2; D unresolved. V gave up 1 base and J gave up 4 bases, with 16 bases separating them. Germline V gene sequence: CDR1 SEHNR, CDR2 FQNEAQ (reference sequence). The CDR3 length is 16 residues. The CDR3, as DNA: TGTGCCAGCAGCTTAGGTGCCCCTAATAGCGGCTATGGCTACACCATC. Translating it yields CASSLGAPNSGYGYTI.

With regard to this clonotype: A much larger clone differs by one base, so this may be a read error. The chain links TRBV4-2 to TRBJ1-1, with a weak D call TRBD1 (6 bases). In germline, CDR1 is LGHNA, CDR2 YNFKEQ. The CDR3 covers 15 residues. Written as DNA, the CDR3 is TGTGTCAGCAGCCAAGCTACGACAGGTAGGACTGAAGCTTTCTTT. Amino acids: CVSSQATTGRTEAFF.

Comments on this clonotype: It is likely a read error, because the conserved phenylalanine at the end of the CDR3 is missing. The gene calls are TRBV6-5 and TRBJ2-1; D might be TRBD1 (6 bases). The CDR3 has 13 amino acids. V lost 10 bases and J lost 2, with 12 bases in between. CDR1 and CDR2 from the germline V gene are MNHEY and SVGAGI. The CDR3 nucleotides are TGTGCCACTATGGGGGCACCCTACAATGAGCAGTTCCTC. As protein: CATMGAPYNEQFL.

On this clonotype: The junction does not match germline at one end; this may be a read error. This chain links TRBV11-1 with TRBJ2-7, with D possibly matching TRBD1 (6 bases). This CDR3 contains 13 residues. CDR1 SGHAT and CDR2 FQDESV come from the germline V gene (reference sequence). In DNA form, the CDR3 reads TGTACCAGCAGCGACAGGCGACTCTACGAGCAGCACTTC. It encodes CTSSDRRLYEQHF.

Concerning this clonotype: This may arise from a read error, as a much more abundant clone is one base away. The chain couples TRBV29-1 to TRBJ2-5, with D possibly matching TRBD2 (7 bases). CDR1 SQVTM and CDR2 ANQGSEA come from the germline V gene. The CDR3 spans 12 residues. In nucleotides, the CDR3 is TGCAGGGTTATAGGGGGAGGGGAGACCCAGTACTTC. Protein: CRVIGGGETQYF.

About this clonotype: This sequence may be a read error, since a much larger clone differs from it by one base. The chain has TRBV29-1 and TRBJ1-2; tentative D call: TRBD1 (5 bases). The CDR3 length is 11 residues. Germline V gives CDR1 SQVTM, CDR2 ANQGSEA. Here the CDR3 reads CIVEAGGGYTF. CDR3 DNA: TGCATCGTTGAAGCGGGGGGAGGCTACACCTTC.

Note on this clonotype: A read error may explain this, as a much larger clone is one base away. The J gene is TRBJ2-5, the V gene TRBV14; D unclear. The length of the CDR3 is 15 residues. Germline loops: CDR1 SGHDN, CDR2 FVKESK. The CDR3 nucleotides are TGTGCCAGCAGCCAAGAAGGCCGGAGAGGAGAGACCCGGTACTTC. This translates into CASSQEGRRGETRYF. The full variable domain, completed using reference TRBV14 and TRBJ2-5, is EAGVTQFPSHSVIEKGQTVTLRCDPISGHDNLYWYRRVMGKEIKFLLHFVKESKQDESGMPNNRFLAERTGGTYSTLKVQPAELEDSGVYFCASSQEGRRGETRYFGPGTRLLVL.

The chain has TRBV15 and TRBJ1-2, with TRBD1 as a possible D gene (6 bases). This CDR3 contains 14 residues. The V and J ends lost 8 bases and 4 bases respectively, with 17 bases between them. Per the germline V gene, CDR1 is LNHNV and CDR2 is YYDKDF (reference sequence). The CDR3 coding sequence is TGTGCCACCGAATCCCGGGACACCATCTATGGCTACACCTTC. This translates into CATESRDTIYGYTF.

This clonotype was picked up a small number of times. The rearrangement joins TRBV30 to TRBJ1-1; D unclear. Trimming removed 2 bases at V and 0 bases at J, with 7 bases between. The germline gives CDR1 GTSNPN, CDR2 SVGIG (reference sequence). The CDR3 is 13 amino acids. The CDR3 region has the DNA TGTGCCTGGAGTACAGTCATGAACACTGAAGCTTTCTTT. It specifies CAWSTVMNTEAFF.

With respect to this clonotype: A clone one base away is much larger, so this may be a read error. The J gene is TRBJ2-1, the V gene TRBV5-1, with D possibly being TRBD2 (6 bases). This CDR3 spans 15 amino acids. CDR1 and CDR2 from the germline V gene are SGHRS and YFSETQ. The chain's CDR3 is CANSRSGWGYNEQFF. The CDR3 bases are TGCGCCAACAGCCGAAGCGGGTGGGGATACAATGAGCAGTTCTTC. Full variable domain (rest looked up from reference TRBV5-1 and TRBJ2-1): KAGVTQTPRYLIKTRGQQVTLSCSPISGHRSVSWYQQTPGQGLQFLFEYFSETQRNKGNFPGRFSGRQFSNSRSEMNVSTLELGDSALYLCANSRSGWGYNEQFFGPGTRLTVL.

A remark on this clonotype: The junction does not match germline at one end; this may be a read error. The chain uses TRBV10-3 and TRBJ2-2; 9 bases match TRBD2. The CDR3 runs to 14 residues. Per the germline V gene, CDR1 is ENHRY and CDR2 is SYGVKD. CDR3 amino acids: CAISGSGSTGEPFF. The CDR3 DNA follows: TGTGCCATCAGCGGTAGCGGGAGCACCGGGGAGCCGTTTTTT.

Note on this clonotype: Given a much more abundant clone one base away, this may be a read error. The V and J genes are TRBV4-3 and TRBJ1-4; no firm D call. The CDR3 spans 16 residues. The V gene's germline CDR1 is LGHNA and CDR2 YSLEER. CDR3 in amino acids: CARSLKAGSGGEKLFF. The CDR3 DNA reads TGCGCCAGGAGCCTAAAAGCAGGCAGCGGCGGGGAAAAACTGTTTTTT.

On this clonotype itself: The conserved phenylalanine or tryptophan is not found at the CDR3 terminus, so this likely reflects a read error. Here the CDR3 reads CASTIGIRGGTEAFV. The CDR3 DNA is TGTGCCAGCACCATTGGGATCAGGGGTGGAACTGAAGCTTTCGTT. The chain recombines TRBV7-9 with TRBJ1-1, with a weak D call TRBD1 (6 bases). CDR1 is SEHNR and CDR2 is FQNEAQ in the germline V gene (reference sequence). V was trimmed by 7 bases and J by 5 bases, leaving 20 bases between them. The CDR3 runs to 15 residues.

A note on this clonotype: Given a far larger clone just one base away, this is likely a sequencing read error. This chain joins TRBV6-5 and TRBJ2-7; D gene unclear. Per the germline V gene, CDR1 is MNHEY and CDR2 is SVGAGI. The CDR3 extends over 11 amino acids. The CDR3: CAGSYSYEQYF. The DNA of the CDR3 is TGTGCCGGCAGTTACTCCTACGAGCAGTACTTC.

On this clonotype itself: One end of the junction fails to match germline, which may point to a read error. V usage is TRBV4-2 and J usage is TRBJ2-1, with D unclear. In germline, CDR1 is LGHNA, CDR2 YNFKEQ. The CDR3 covers 14 residues. CDR3 region: CASSQGPTYNEEFF. For the CDR3, the DNA is TGCGCAAGCAGCCAAGGGCCTACCTACAATGAGGAGTTCTTC.

In the case of this clonotype: A much larger clone sits a single nucleotide away, making a read error possible. This sequence joins TRBV4-2 and TRBJ2-3; TRBD2 is a possible D gene (5 bases). Deletions cut 3 bases from V and 2 bases from J, with 12 bases between. This CDR3 comprises 15 residues. Per the germline V gene, CDR1 is LGHNA and CDR2 is YNFKEQ. CDR3 in amino acids: CASSHARGATDTQYF. The CDR3 DNA reads as TGTGCCAGCAGCCATGCACGGGGAGCCACAGATACGCAGTATTTT.

Turning to this clonotype: A much bigger clone sits one base away, suggesting this may be a read error. V is TRBV14 and J is TRBJ2-3; D is unresolved. This CDR3 contains 13 residues. The germline V gene encodes CDR1 SGHDN and CDR2 FVKESK. The CDR3 DNA reads as TGTGCCAGGAGCCAAGATACCCAGGATACGCAGTATTTT. It yields the protein CARSQDTQDTQYF.

This clonotype came up many times. This chain joins TRBV29-1 and TRBJ1-1; D not certain. The V end was cut by 5 bases, the J end by 1 base, with 5 bases between. This CDR3 comprises 11 residues. CDR1 is SQVTM and CDR2 is ANQGSEA in the germline V gene. CDR3 nucleotide sequence: TGCAGCGTTCGAGGGAACACTGAAGCTTTCTTT. It encodes CSVRGNTEAFF.

A remark on this clonotype: At one end the junction does not follow the germline gene, possibly because of a read error. The chain is built from TRBV28 and TRBJ2-7, with D uncertain. CDR1 and CDR2 (germline): MDHEN, SYDVKM. The CDR3 spans 13 residues. CDR3 protein: CASSLGTFYERYF. In DNA, the CDR3 is TGTGCCAGCAGTTTAGGCACCTTCTACGAGCGGTACTTC. The full variable domain, with the rest looked up from reference TRBV28 and TRBJ2-7, is DVKVTQSSRYLVKRTGEKVFLECVQDMDHENMFWYRQDPGLGLRLIYFSYDVKMKEKGDIPEGYSVSREKKERFSLILESASTNQTSMYLCASSLGTFYERYFGPGTRLTVT.

A note on this clonotype: A much larger clonotype is one base distant, so this may be a read error. The V gene is TRBV4-2, the J gene TRBJ2-2; 14 bases are a match to TRBD2. This CDR3 has 17 residues. The germline V gene has CDR1 LGHNA and CDR2 YNFKEQ. The CDR3 bases are TGTGCCAGCCAAGGGACTAGCGGGAGTATGGGGGCCGGGGACCTGTTTTTT. Its translation: CASQGTSGSMGAGDLFF.

A few counts support this clonotype. This chain links TRBV30 with TRBJ2-3, with D tentatively TRBD1 (5 bases). The CDR3 loop spans 12 amino acids. The V end lost 0 bases, the J end lost 6 bases, and 7 bases lay between the germline ends. The germline CDR1 and CDR2 sequences are GTSNPN and SVGIG (reference sequence). CDR3 protein: CAWSVQEDTQYF. The CDR3 DNA reads TGTGCCTGGAGTGTACAGGAGGATACGCAGTATTTT.

On this clonotype itself: This is likely a read error, given that the CDR3 carries no conserved phenylalanine or tryptophan at its end. The DNA is left out, because the CDR3 cannot be placed on it with certainty; the CDR3 is given as TCRdb lists it. The gene calls are TRBV28 and TRBJ2-1; the table assigns TRBD2, which was not confirmed against the DNA. Germline values: CDR1 MDHEN, CDR2 SYDVKM. The CDR3 is 19 amino acids in total, end residues counted. The chain's CDR3 is CASSFAGLAGLSSYNEQLS.

The chain combines TRBV5-6 with TRBJ2-5, with D possibly being TRBD1 (5 bases). CDR1 SGHDT and CDR2 YYEEEE come from the germline V gene. Trimming cost V 1 base and J 7 bases, with 11 bases left between them. This CDR3 has 13 amino acids. Written as DNA, the CDR3 is TGTGCCAGCAGCTTGCAGGGTCCGGGGACCCAGTACTTC. Amino acid sequence: CASSLQGPGTQYF.

For this clonotype: Compared with germline, one end of the junction differs, possibly owing to a read error. The chain couples TRBV6-5 to TRBJ2-1, with 12 bases identical to TRBD2. Germline CDR1 reads MNHEY; CDR2 reads SVGAGI. This CDR3 region has 16 residues. As DNA, the CDR3 is TGTGCCAACAGTTACCGGGCTAGCGGGAGGGCCAATGAGCAGTTCTTC. It encodes CANSYRASGRANEQFF.

A note on this clonotype: A junction boundary mismatches the germline segment, possibly from a read error. This chain uses TRBV11-1 with TRBJ2-6, with D tentatively TRBD1 or TRBD2 (5 bases each). CDR3 size: 15 residues. Germline CDR1 is SGHAT and CDR2 is FQDESV (reference sequence). The CDR3 DNA reads TGTGCCAGCAGCTTTGAGAGGATCGGGGCCAGCGTCCTGACTTTC. The encoded protein is CASSFERIGASVLTF.

A note on this clonotype: A read error may account for a junction end that differs from germline. The chain has TRBV7-3 and TRBJ2-5, with D perhaps being TRBD1 or TRBD2 (5 bases each). This CDR3 spans 13 amino acids. From germline, CDR1 is SGHTA and CDR2 FQGTGA. The CDR3 nucleotides are TGTGCCAGCAGTCGGGACGGGCAAGGGACCCAGTACTTC. Its protein is CASSRDGQGTQYF.